This TCR beta chain was sequenced during a study of cytomegalovirus exposure and HLA in healthy donors. Concerning this clone: Its target is unknown.

60 Vbeta and 13 Jbeta primers were used in PCR. The assay was immunoSEQ multiplex PCR, and TCRdb's table has in-frame clones only and misses some. The sample includes roughly 140,000 clones, around 80% seen only once; the top ten take approximately 6%. Findings of the study overall: Accurate predictions that matched the HLA-A and HLA-B alleles of most subjects were reportedly made from TCR beta sequences. A link between a missense DCLRE1C variant and TCR beta V- and J-gene trimming emerged from a later analysis.

The V gene lost 4 bases and the J gene lost 1 base, with 20 bases spanning the gap. Looked up from germline, CDR1 is SGHRS and CDR2 is YFSETQ. The CDR3 extends over 17 amino acids. Sequencing input: PBMCs. The chain carries TRBV5-1 and TRBJ1-1; D not resolved. This sequence was found in a man aged 25-45 years in good health and CMV-seropositive. CDR3: CASSPGLSLGRNTEAFF. The DNA of the CDR3 is TGCGCCAGCAGCCCGGGTCTTTCCCTAGGGAGGAACACTGAAGCTTTCTTT.